A single sample gave rise to the 4 T cell receptor beta chains below, sequenced in a study of cytomegalovirus exposure and HLA in healthy donors. Assay: immunoSEQ multiplex PCR; the TCRdb copy retains only in-frame clones and omits some. The repertoire holds fewer than 200,000 clones, with 85% as singletons. Sample: PBMCs. The origin of the receptors is a man aged 18 to 29 in good health and CMV-seropositive.

V usage is TRBV11-3 and J usage is TRBJ2-2; TRBD2 matches at 7 bases. Germline CDR1 and CDR2: SGHNT and YENEEA. With 5 bases clipped from V and 4 bases from J, the junction kept 10 bases outside the gene matches. There are 16 residues in the CDR3. The CDR3 nucleotides read TGTGCCAGCAGCCCCCGGACTAGGGTGGGCACCGGGGAGCTGTTTTTT. Residues: CASSPRTRVGTGELFF. The full variable domain, completed using reference TRBV11-3 and TRBJ2-2, is EAGVVQSPRYKIIEKKQPVAFWCNPISGHNTLYWYLQNLGQGPELLIRYENEEAVDDSQLPKDRFSAERLKGVDSTLKIQPAELGDSAVYLCASSPRTRVGTGELFFGEGSRLTVL.

This chain connects TRBV18 to TRBJ2-3; 9 bases fit TRBD1. Germline V gene sequence: CDR1 KGHSH, CDR2 LQKENI. The ends lost 3 bases at V and 3 bases at J; junction bases unmatched: 4. The CDR3 covers 15 residues. CDR3 sequence reads: CASSPGQGGTDTQYF. The DNA for the CDR3 is TGTGCCAGCTCACCGGGACAGGGAGGGACAGATACGCAGTATTTT.

This clone came up once. The chain has TRBV7-9 and TRBJ1-2; possible D gene TRBD1, 5 bases. The CDR3 sequence is 13 residues long. Between the trimmed V and J ends, which lost 3 bases and 4 bases, there was a span of 9 bases. Germline assignment: CDR1 SEHNR and CDR2 FQNEAQ (reference sequence). This chain's CDR3 is CASSFGGTYGYTF. The CDR3 DNA sequence: TGTGCCAGCAGCTTCGGGGGTACCTATGGCTACACCTTC. The complete variable domain, with remaining parts taken from reference TRBV7-9 and TRBJ1-2, reads DTGVSQNPRHKITKRGQNVTFRCDPISEHNRLYWYRQTLGQGPEFLTYFQNEAQLEKSRLLSDRFSAERPKGSFSTLEIQRTEQGDSAMYLCASSFGGTYGYTFGSGTRLTVV.

This clone showed up just once. V gene TRBV28 combines with J gene TRBJ1-5; D uncertain. This CDR3 spans 12 amino acids. Germline V gene sequence: CDR1 MDHEN, CDR2 SYDVKM. Trimming took 7 bases from V and 4 from J, leaving 8 bases between them. The CDR3 spells CASTYLNQPQHF. In DNA, the CDR3 is TGTGCCAGCACCTACTTAAATCAGCCCCAGCATTTT.